In this sample, the clone carrying this T cell receptor (beta chain) turned up once. What it binds is unknown. The same CDR3 arises from other DNA sequences in this sample as well. The investigators split CD4+ cells into a CD45RA+ naive subset and a CD45RA-negative memory subset. Over several immunoSEQ plates, each subset's genomic DNA was distributed in even portions. Libraries were prepared by immunoSEQ multiplex PCR; TCRdb keeps only in-frame clonotypes and omits some of them. Of fewer than 3 million clones in the sample, 80% to 95% were seen once. The data are from a study of shared clonotypes between healthy human individuals. Study-level points and caveats: A handful of donors showed sharing of approximately 5% of naive CD4 clonotypes. Clonotypes which were not shared had lower generation probabilities than clonotypes that all four donors shared.

V lost 0 bases to trimming and J lost 3 bases; unmatched junction nucleotides: 4. Germline CDR1 reads SGHNT; CDR2 reads YYREEE (reference sequence). The CDR3 extends over 15 amino acids. This TCR derives from a man between 18 and 29 years old in good health. Some clones in this sample may be carry-over from other donors' samples. Sequencing used naive CD4+ T cells from PBMCs. Specified subset: CD45RA+ positively selected. The chain combines TRBV5-4 with TRBJ2-3; TRBD2 matches at 7 bases. The DNA for the CDR3 is TGTGCCAGCAGCTTGGGGGGCGGGAGTACAGATACGCAGTATTTT. Amino acids: CASSLGGGSTDTQYF.